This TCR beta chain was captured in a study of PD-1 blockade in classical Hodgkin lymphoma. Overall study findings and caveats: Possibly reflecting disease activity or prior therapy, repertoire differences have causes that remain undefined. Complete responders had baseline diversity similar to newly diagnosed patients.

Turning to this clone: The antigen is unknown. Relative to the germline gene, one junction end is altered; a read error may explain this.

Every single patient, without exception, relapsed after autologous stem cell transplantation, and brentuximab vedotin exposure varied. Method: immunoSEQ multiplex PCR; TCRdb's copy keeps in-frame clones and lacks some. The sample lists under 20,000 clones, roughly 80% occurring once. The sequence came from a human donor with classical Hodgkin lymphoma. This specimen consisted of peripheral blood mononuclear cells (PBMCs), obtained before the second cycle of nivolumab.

The CDR3 nucleotides are TGTGCCAGCAGGTTAGGAGAGGTAAGACTAGCCTACAATGAGCAGTTCTTC. This gives the protein CASRLGEVRLAYNEQFF. The V call is TRBV7-2, the J call TRBJ2-1, with D maybe TRBD2 (6 bases). In germline, CDR1 is SGHTA, CDR2 FQGNSA. CDR3 size: 17 residues.